This T cell receptor (beta chain) came from a study of blood T cells in healthy people across ages. General study results and limits: Fewer expanded clones and more diversity marked long-lived versus aged donors.

A second PCR of roughly 7 to 11 cycles used a sample-barcoded 5' primer and a J-beta primer mix. TCRdb independently ran MiXCR on the 5' RACE reads; one entry per CDR3 protein. The sample consists of about 510,000 distinct CDR3 sequences, about 29% of them appearing once. About this clonotype itself: No antigen is known for it.

CDR3 length equals 15 residues. V trimming: 3 bases; J trimming: 4 bases; junction bases outside the gene matches: 5. In germline, CDR1 is SEHNR, CDR2 FQNEAQ (reference sequence). Isolated PBMCs totaled at least 7 million in each sample. These data also formed part of another study, on T cells of mothers and their children. From that report: Added by the second PCR's M1S primer were sample barcodes and 2-4 random nucleotides. Related pairs of mothers and children showed slightly higher, non-significant overlap versus unrelated pairs.

The sequencing input was blood. This chain connects TRBV7-9 to TRBJ2-1, with TRBD2 matching over 8 bases. This TCR was sampled from a boy between 2 and 15 years old in good health. The CDR3 DNA reads as TGTGCCAGCAGCTTTTACCGGGGGGGTTACAATGAGCAGTTCTTC. Amino acid sequence: CASSFYRGGYNEQFF.